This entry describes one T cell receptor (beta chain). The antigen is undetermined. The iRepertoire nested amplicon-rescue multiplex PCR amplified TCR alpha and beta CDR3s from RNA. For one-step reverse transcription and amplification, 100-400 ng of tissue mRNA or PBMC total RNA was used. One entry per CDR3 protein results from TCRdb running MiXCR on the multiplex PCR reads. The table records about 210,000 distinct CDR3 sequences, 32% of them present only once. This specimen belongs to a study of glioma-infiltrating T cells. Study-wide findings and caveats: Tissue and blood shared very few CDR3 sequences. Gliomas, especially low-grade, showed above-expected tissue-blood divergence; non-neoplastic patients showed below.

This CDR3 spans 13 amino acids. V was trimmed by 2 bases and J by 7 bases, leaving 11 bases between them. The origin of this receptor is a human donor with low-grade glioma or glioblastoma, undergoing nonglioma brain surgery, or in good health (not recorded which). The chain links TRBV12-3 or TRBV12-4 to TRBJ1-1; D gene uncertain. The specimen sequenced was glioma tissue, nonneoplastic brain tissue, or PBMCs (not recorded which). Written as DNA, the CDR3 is TGTGCCAGCAGTTTAACCGAACACGGTGAAGCTTTCTTT. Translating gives CASSLTEHGEAFF.